One sample yielded the 12 T cell receptor beta chains listed below, sequenced in a study of T cells in Graves' hyperthyroidism and ophthalmopathy. RNA transcripts yielded amplified TCR beta CDR3 regions. HTBI primers were the set used in a first-round RT-PCR of the TCR CDR3. TCRdb redid the calling of the multiplex PCR reads with MiXCR, one entry per CDR3 protein. The table has 300,000 to 450,000 distinct CDR3 sequences, 14% to 15% seen once; the top ten hold approximately 29%. Sample: blood. The receptors were sampled from a woman aged 25 to 39 with Graves' hyperthyroidism.

The table lists this clonotype with a count of one. The junction departs from germline at one end; a sequencing error may be responsible. The chain employs TRBV28 and TRBJ2-1; D gene uncertain. The CDR3 is 13 amino acids. CDR1 and CDR2 from the germline V gene are MDHEN and SYDVKM. Here the CDR3 reads CASSPVLLNKQFF. DNA for the CDR3: TGTGCCAGCAGTCCTGTACTACTCAATAAGCAGTTCTTC.

This clonotype was seen many times. The V gene is TRBV2, the J gene TRBJ2-1; maybe TRBD1 (5 bases). The CDR3 runs 15 residues. CDR1 is SNHLY, CDR2 FYNNEI, per germline. The germline V and J ends were trimmed by 5 bases and 4 bases, with 15 bases remaining between them. The chain's CDR3 is CASSPPWGGYNEQFF. DNA of the CDR3: TGTGCCAGCAGTCCCCCTTGGGGCGGATACAATGAGCAGTTCTTC.

The chain recombines TRBV7-9 with TRBJ2-1, with no clear D. The J call could be wrong; TRBJ2-7 is a better fit for the DNA end. The germline gives CDR1 SEHNR, CDR2 FQNEAQ (reference sequence). The CDR3 spans 13 residues. The DNA for the CDR3 is TGTGCCAGCACCCCCCAAGAAAACAATGAGCAGTACTTC. Translation: CASTPQENNEQYF.

This clonotype was observed many times. The chain links TRBV28 to TRBJ2-4, with D perhaps TRBD1 (5 bases). Germline loops: CDR1 MDHEN, CDR2 SYDVKM. The CDR3 sequence is 15 residues long. Trimming removed 6 bases at V and 0 bases at J, with 12 bases between. The DNA of the CDR3 is TGTGCCAGCAGCAGTCAGGGTCTAGCCAAAAACATTCAGTACTTC. Translating it yields CASSSQGLAKNIQYF.

This clonotype occurred many times. In DNA form, the CDR3 reads TGTGCCAGCAGTGAAGGTGTCGGACGCAATCAGCCCCAGCATTTT. This sequence encodes CASSEGVGRNQPQHF. J is TRBJ1-5 and V is TRBV2; D is unresolved. The CDR3 runs 15 residues. Per the germline V gene, CDR1 is SNHLY and CDR2 is FYNNEI. V was pared by 1 base and J by 2 bases, with 9 bases between.

This clonotype was recorded a few times. The chain employs TRBV4-1 and TRBJ2-4; 10 nucleotides line up with TRBD1. The length of the CDR3 is 18 residues. The V gene's germline CDR1 is MGHRA and CDR2 YSYEKL. J was trimmed by 0 bases and V by 1 base; bases with no gene match: 6. The CDR3 reads CASSQVPGQGGAKNIQYF. Written as DNA, the CDR3 is TGCGCCAGCAGCCAAGTCCCCGGACAGGGGGGAGCCAAAAACATTCAGTACTTC.

J is TRBJ1-2 and V is TRBV27; tentatively, D is TRBD1 (6 bases). CDR3 length: 16 residues. Between the trimmed V and J ends, which lost 6 bases and 2 bases, there was a span of 19 bases. Per germline, CDR1 MNHEY and CDR2 SMNVEV (reference sequence). Written as DNA, the CDR3 is TGTGCCAGCAGCCTCCTGGGGGCACAGGGAAACTATGGCTACACCTTC. It yields the protein CASSLLGAQGNYGYTF.

J is TRBJ2-5 and V is TRBV7-6, with unresolved D. Germline CDR1 SGHVS, CDR2 FNYEAQ. The CDR3 runs to 12 residues. Trimming shortened V by 5 bases and J by 4 bases, and 8 bases separated the two germline ends. CDR3: CASSHSAETQYF. DNA for the CDR3: TGTGCCAGCAGCCACTCGGCAGAGACCCAGTACTTC.

The chain is built from TRBV20-1 and TRBJ2-7, with D perhaps matching TRBD1 (6 bases). The CDR3 totals 14 residues. V shed 3 bases and J shed 3 bases, with 15 bases lying between them. The germline V gene encodes CDR1 DFQATT and CDR2 SNEGSKA (reference sequence). For the CDR3, the DNA is TGCAGTGCTAGGGTCTCCAGGGGCTACTACGAGCAGTACTTC. This translates into CSARVSRGYYEQYF.

There are many counts of this clonotype. The CDR3 sequence is CASSLAPGGGKEKLFF. The DNA of the CDR3 is TGTGCCAGCAGCCTGGCCCCGGGAGGAGGAAAAGAAAAACTGTTTTTT. The chain couples TRBV3-1 to TRBJ1-4; no definite D call. The V end lost 4 bases, the J end lost 8 bases, and 20 bases lay between the germline ends. CDR1 and CDR2 (germline): LGHDT, YNNKEL (reference sequence). The CDR3 is 16 residues long.

This clonotype was seen ten or more times. The chain recombines TRBV28 with TRBJ2-2, with D possibly being TRBD1 or TRBD2 (5 bases each). Germline CDR1 MDHEN, CDR2 SYDVKM. This CDR3 has 15 residues. Trimming removed 1 base at V and 3 bases at J, with 9 bases between. The CDR3 reads CASSLYGTYTGELFF. The CDR3 region has the DNA TGTGCCAGCAGTTTATATGGGACCTACACCGGGGAGCTGTTTTTT.

Note on this clonotype: Since a much larger clone is just one base distant, this may be a read error. V gene TRBV30 combines with J gene TRBJ1-5, with D possibly matching TRBD1 (5 bases). Germline assignment: CDR1 GTSNPN and CDR2 SVGIG (reference sequence). V lost 8 bases, J lost 0 bases, and 8 bases lay in between. The CDR3 covers 12 residues. The CDR3 nucleotides read TGTGCCGGGGGTTCTAGCAATCAGCCCCAGCATTTT. Protein product: CAGGSSNQPQHF.